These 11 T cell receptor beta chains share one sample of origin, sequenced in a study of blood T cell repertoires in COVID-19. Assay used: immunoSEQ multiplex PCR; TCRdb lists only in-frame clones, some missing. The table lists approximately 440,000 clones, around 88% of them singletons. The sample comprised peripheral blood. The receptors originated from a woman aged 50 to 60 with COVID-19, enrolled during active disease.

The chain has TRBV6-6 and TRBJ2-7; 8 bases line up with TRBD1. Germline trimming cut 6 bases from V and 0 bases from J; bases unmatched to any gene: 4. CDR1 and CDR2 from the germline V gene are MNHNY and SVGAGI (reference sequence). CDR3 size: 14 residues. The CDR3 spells CASRPGQDSYEQYF. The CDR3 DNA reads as TGTGCCAGCAGACCGGGACAGGACTCCTACGAGCAGTACTTC.

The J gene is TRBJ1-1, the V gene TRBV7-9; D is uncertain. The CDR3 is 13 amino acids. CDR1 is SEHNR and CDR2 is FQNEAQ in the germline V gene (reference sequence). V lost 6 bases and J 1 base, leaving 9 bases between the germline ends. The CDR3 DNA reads TGTGCCAGCAGGCCCAGACAGAACACTGAAGCTTTCTTT. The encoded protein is CASRPRQNTEAFF.

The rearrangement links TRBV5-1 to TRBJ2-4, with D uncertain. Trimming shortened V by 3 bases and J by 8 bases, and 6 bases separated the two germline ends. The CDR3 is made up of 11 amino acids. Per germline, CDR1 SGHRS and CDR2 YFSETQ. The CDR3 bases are TGCGCCAGCAGCTCCGGTGACATTCAGTACTTC. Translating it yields CASSSGDIQYF. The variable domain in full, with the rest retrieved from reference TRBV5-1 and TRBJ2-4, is KAGVTQTPRYLIKTRGQQVTLSCSPISGHRSVSWYQQTPGQGLQFLFEYFSETQRNKGNFPGRFSGRQFSNSRSEMNVSTLELGDSALYLCASSSGDIQYFGAGTRLSVL.

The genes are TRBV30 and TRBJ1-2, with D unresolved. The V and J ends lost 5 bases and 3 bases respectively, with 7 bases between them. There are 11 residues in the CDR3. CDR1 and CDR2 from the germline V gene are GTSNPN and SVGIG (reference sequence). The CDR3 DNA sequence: TGTGCCTGGTCAGGATACTATGGCTACACCTTC. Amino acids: CAWSGYYGYTF.

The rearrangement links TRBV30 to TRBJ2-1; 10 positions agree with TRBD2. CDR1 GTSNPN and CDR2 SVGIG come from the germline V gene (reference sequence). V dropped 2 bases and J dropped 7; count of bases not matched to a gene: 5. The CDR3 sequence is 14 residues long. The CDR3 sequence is CAWSKIAGGNEQFF. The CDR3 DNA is TGTGCCTGGAGTAAGATAGCGGGGGGAAATGAGCAGTTCTTC.

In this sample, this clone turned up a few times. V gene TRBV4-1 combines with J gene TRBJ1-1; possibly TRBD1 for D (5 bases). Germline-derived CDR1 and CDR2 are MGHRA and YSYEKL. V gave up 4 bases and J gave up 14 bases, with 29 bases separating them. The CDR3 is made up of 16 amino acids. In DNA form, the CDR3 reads TGCGCCAGCAGCCGCGCGCGAGGAAGGGCGGGGCGGGTGGACTTCTTT. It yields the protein CASSRARGRAGRVDFF.

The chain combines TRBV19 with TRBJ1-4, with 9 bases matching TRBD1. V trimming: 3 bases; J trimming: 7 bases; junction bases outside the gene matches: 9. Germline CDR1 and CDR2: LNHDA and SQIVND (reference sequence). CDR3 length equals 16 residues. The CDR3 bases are TGTGCCAGTAGTATTGGGACAGGGTCGTTCCTTGAAAAACTGTTTTTT. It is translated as CASSIGTGSFLEKLFF.

The CDR3 DNA follows: TGTGCCAGCAGTTGGGACATTGGAAACACCATATATTTT. It is translated as CASSWDIGNTIYF. V usage is TRBV7-8 and J usage is TRBJ1-3; tentative D call: TRBD1 (6 bases). CDR1 and CDR2 (germline): SGHVS, FQNEAQ. This CDR3 comprises 13 residues. The V and J ends lost 6 bases and 3 bases respectively, with 9 bases between them.

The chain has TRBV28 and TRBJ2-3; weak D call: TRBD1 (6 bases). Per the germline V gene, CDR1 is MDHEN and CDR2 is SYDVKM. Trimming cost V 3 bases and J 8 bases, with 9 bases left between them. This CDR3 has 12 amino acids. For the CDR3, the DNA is TGTGCCAGCAGTTTTGGGGGCCCTACGCAGTATTTT. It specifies CASSFGGPTQYF.

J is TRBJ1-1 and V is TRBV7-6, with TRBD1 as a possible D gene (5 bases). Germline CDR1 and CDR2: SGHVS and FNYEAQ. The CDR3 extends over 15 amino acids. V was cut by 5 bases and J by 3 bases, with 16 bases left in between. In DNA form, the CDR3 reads TGTGCCAGCAGCCCCTGGGGCAGAGCTGACACTGAAGCTTTCTTT. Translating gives CASSPWGRADTEAFF.

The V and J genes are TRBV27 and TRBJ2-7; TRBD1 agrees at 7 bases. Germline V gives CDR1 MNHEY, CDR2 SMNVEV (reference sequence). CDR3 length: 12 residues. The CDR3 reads CVTRQGRYEQYF. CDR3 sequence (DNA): TGTGTCACTAGACAGGGCCGCTACGAGCAGTACTTC.